Many counts were recorded for the clone carrying this T cell receptor beta chain. The antigen is undetermined. This sample is drawn from a study of T cells after yellow fever vaccination. Study-wide points: Clones that expanded after primary vaccination mostly reappeared after the booster (roughly 97% CD4, about 91% CD8).

The CDR3 loop spans 12 amino acids. Germline CDR1 DFQATT, CDR2 SNEGSKA (reference sequence). Trimming stripped 5 bases from V and 6 bases from J, with 11 bases between. 5'RACE template switching produced TCR cDNA carrying a universal primer site and UMIs. TCRdb reanalysed the 5' RACE reads using MiXCR and keeps one entry per CDR3 protein. The sample shows some 99,000 distinct CDR3 sequences, around 5.5% of them seen only once. This sample comprised CD8+ T cells sorted from PBMCs, obtained 10 days after the yellow fever booster vaccination. The receptor was derived from a man aged 18 to 30 who received the YFV17D yellow fever vaccine. The chain joins TRBV20-1 to TRBJ2-4; D remains unclear. The CDR3 reads CSAGSFRNIQYF. In DNA, the CDR3 is TGCAGTGCTGGTTCTTTTCGAAACATTCAGTACTTC.